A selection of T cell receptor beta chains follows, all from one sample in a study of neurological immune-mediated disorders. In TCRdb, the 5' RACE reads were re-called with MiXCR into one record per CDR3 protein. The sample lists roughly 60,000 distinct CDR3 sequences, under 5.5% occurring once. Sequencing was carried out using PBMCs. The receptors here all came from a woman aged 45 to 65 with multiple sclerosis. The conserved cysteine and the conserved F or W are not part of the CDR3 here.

CDR3: ASNSPGNTEAF
V: TRBV5-1
J: TRBJ1-1

CDR3: SGTSGSTDTQY
V: TRBV29-1
J: TRBJ2-3

CDR3: ASSLAEVNSPLH
V: TRBV7-9
J: TRBJ1-6

CDR3: ASSLNGPGRILL
V: TRBV7-2
J: TRBJ1-2

CDR3: ASRLDTQY
V: TRBV12-3/TRBV12-4
J: TRBJ2-3

CDR3: ASSSTRLAGGVGELF
V: TRBV12-3/TRBV12-4
J: TRBJ2-2

CDR3: SAPKGGGDTEAF
V: TRBV20-1
J: TRBJ1-1

CDR3: ASSHTRDINTGELF
V: TRBV5-6
J: TRBJ2-2

CDR3: ASSSGSGEQF
V: TRBV12-3/TRBV12-4
J: TRBJ2-1

CDR3: ASSQDTGFGEAF
V: TRBV4-1
J: TRBJ1-1

CDR3: ASDPPDRADGYT
V: TRBV5-1
J: TRBJ1-2

CDR3: ASSVGPNTEAF
V: TRBV9
J: TRBJ1-1

CDR3: ASSYRHAVNTEAF
V: TRBV6-2/TRBV6-3
J: TRBJ1-1

CDR3: ASSFGGGIQETQY
V: TRBV7-6
J: TRBJ2-5

CDR3: ANLRLAEYYEQY
V: TRBV2
J: TRBJ2-7

CDR3: SATLKSIRYEQY
V: TRBV20-1
J: TRBJ2-7

CDR3: SARERGDRAYNEQF
V: TRBV20-1
J: TRBJ2-1

CDR3: ASSRYRERGYGYT
V: TRBV12-3/TRBV12-4
J: TRBJ1-2

CDR3: SASQNSGANVLT
V: TRBV20-1
J: TRBJ2-6

CDR3: ASSMGLAADTQY
V: TRBV7-2
J: TRBJ2-3

CDR3: ASSLDRNRPQN
V: TRBV4-3
J: TRBJ1-5

CDR3: ATSRDTGTGSINRQY
V: TRBV15
J: TRBJ2-3

CDR3: ASSLEGAGTQY
V: TRBV11-2
J: TRBJ2-3

CDR3: AISDSGTVAHEQF
V: TRBV10-3
J: TRBJ2-1

CDR3: ASSQYRQSEAF
V: TRBV4-1
J: TRBJ1-1

CDR3: ASSHSWGGNTIY
V: TRBV7-8
J: TRBJ1-3

CDR3: ASSVAGSGNTIY
V: TRBV9
J: TRBJ1-3

CDR3: ASSYKRRPGLESLN
V: TRBV6-6
J: TRBJ1-6

CDR3: ASSLAGGWKTQY
V: TRBV7-2
J: TRBJ2-5

CDR3: SARGGSNTDTQY
V: TRBV20-1
J: TRBJ2-3

CDR3: ASSLIAGGETQY
V: TRBV27
J: TRBJ2-5

CDR3: ARGTGYEQY
V: TRBV2
J: TRBJ2-7

CDR3: ASSLAGLAETDTQY
V: TRBV5-5
J: TRBJ2-3

CDR3: ASSQVDQETQY
V: TRBV14
J: TRBJ2-5

CDR3: ASSLVPGSEQF
V: TRBV5-1
J: TRBJ2-1

CDR3: ASSFGDRSTDTQY
V: TRBV5-1
J: TRBJ2-3

CDR3: ASSFTASGGLETQY
V: TRBV12-3/TRBV12-4
J: TRBJ2-5

CDR3: VSSPSGGQSYNEQF
V: TRBV5-5
J: TRBJ2-1

CDR3: ASSYDRYGYT
V: TRBV6-5
J: TRBJ1-2

CDR3: ASSFGQGGNTIY
V: TRBV7-6
J: TRBJ1-3

CDR3: ASSETSGGLSYNEQF
V: TRBV9
J: TRBJ2-1

CDR3: ASSVAQGRDTQY
V: TRBV9
J: TRBJ2-3

CDR3: ASSQSLAGGGTGELF
V: TRBV5-1
J: TRBJ2-2

CDR3: ASSYSMGTATDTQY
V: TRBV6-2/TRBV6-3
J: TRBJ2-3

CDR3: ASSRVATNEKLF
V: TRBV3-1
J: TRBJ1-4

CDR3: ASSQDQMWQTGNTQY
V: TRBV14
J: TRBJ2-3

CDR3: ASSLTSGGTPGELF
V: TRBV4-3
J: TRBJ2-2

CDR3: ASSQDMRDRVIRPQN
V: TRBV4-1
J: TRBJ1-5

CDR3: ASSMSGKETQY
V: TRBV12-3/TRBV12-4
J: TRBJ2-5

CDR3: ASSLAEGLEQF
V: TRBV5-1
J: TRBJ2-1

CDR3: ASSLGLVNQPQN
V: TRBV7-2
J: TRBJ1-5

CDR3: ASSSDSRGGREQF
V: TRBV12-3/TRBV12-4
J: TRBJ2-1

CDR3: ASRRNNEQF
V: TRBV2
J: TRBJ2-1

CDR3: SVQVPLGGNQPQH
V: TRBV20-1
J: TRBJ1-5

CDR3: ASSSGGNTGELF
V: TRBV7-2
J: TRBJ2-2

CDR3: ASSVETTQY
V: TRBV9
J: TRBJ2-3

CDR3: ASSQGHQPQN
V: TRBV3-1
J: TRBJ1-5

CDR3: ASSQGVGPRQPQN
V: TRBV4-3
J: TRBJ1-5

CDR3: ASRTGGERYYGYT
V: TRBV10-1
J: TRBJ1-2

CDR3: ASSYSGGADTQY
V: TRBV6-5
J: TRBJ2-3